Listed here is a single TCR beta chain. Its antigen is unknown. The sample holds no much larger clone one base away, and base qualities are not on file. This record comes from a study of T cells in narcolepsy (dated by TCRdb to the late 2010s). Background on the whole study: Patients with narcolepsy type 1 or type 2 (NT1, NT2) were enrolled in the study together with healthy control donors. The study used TCR Vbeta sequencing to track clonotypes in blood and CSF while looking for autoreactive T cells in narcolepsy patients that target self-antigens of hypocretin neurons (hypocretin, TRIB2). Here is what the overall study found, with its caveats: HCRT-specific and TRIB2-specific autoreactive clonotypes were highlighted in plots that compared CD4+ T cell clonotypes in CSF versus blood from the same patient. Some blood memory CD4+ repertoires from patients and controls contained no sequences matching autoreactive T cell clones. Numbers of sequenced blood memory CD4+ clonotypes were comparable, averaging approximately 40,000 in patients and around 30,000 in controls. Autoreactive clonotypes were reported to be detected serially in the blood of the same patients and of different patients, but not in the blood of healthy controls.

There are 15 amino acids in the CDR3, from cysteine to phenylalanine inclusive. The kept DNA is CDR3 alone, 45 bases in frame from the first base. For this chain, trimming is 5 bases at the V end and 3 bases at the J end, and the number of junction bases without a gene match is 3. CDR1 and CDR2, per the germline V gene (reference sequence), are SGHNT and YYREEE. Memory CD4+ T cells were sorted ex vivo from peripheral blood of narcolepsy patients and healthy controls for TCR Vbeta sequencing. The library was built by means of the immunoSEQ multiplex PCR assay. Not all clones reach the TCRdb copy of this immuneACCESS table, which keeps in-frame sequences only. Checked studies attribute under half of the gap to unresolved V genes and leave the rest unexplained. Present in this sample are over 15,000 clones, approximately 85% of which were seen just once. The ten largest clones take up 35% to 40% of the sample.

The specimen sequenced was memory (CD45RA-) CD4+ T cells from blood. The sample's cell subset or site label, in plain terms: memory T cells sorted ex vivo from peripheral blood. The V gene is TRBV5-4 and the J gene is TRBJ1-3; the central 12 bases match TRBD1. The source of this sequence is a human donor in good health. The nucleotide sequence is TGTGCCAGCAGTTGGGACAGGGGGCTTGGAAACACCATATATTTT. Translation gives CASSWDRGLGNTIYF.